Described below is a single T cell receptor beta chain sequence and its context. There are 15 residues in the CDR3. In germline, CDR1 is SGHRS, CDR2 YFSETQ. With 0 bases removed from V and 10 bases from J, the gap between germline ends came to 14 bases. Under the authors' procedure: Amplification with reference gene primers provided the estimates of nucleated cell counts. TCRdb's table, derived via immunoSEQ multiplex PCR, lists solely in-frame clones and lacks some. The V and J calls and clone size come from that table; D and trimming were worked out from the DNA. Of about 73,000 clones listed, 83% are singletons. This sample was taken from a study of blood T cell repertoires in COVID-19. Across the whole study: COVID-19 samples collected from the United States, Italy and Spain covered acute and convalescent phases. PBMCs, B-cell-depleted T cells, or T cells provided the cDNA or gDNA that made up the material.

This chain joins TRBV5-1 and TRBJ1-6, with a possible D match to TRBD1 (6 bases). Sequenced: peripheral blood. The clonotype originates from a man aged 50-60 years with active COVID-19. In DNA, the CDR3 is TGCGCCAGCAGCTTGGCCAAGGGGGAACAATCACCCCTCCACTTT. Its protein product is CASSLAKGEQSPLHF.